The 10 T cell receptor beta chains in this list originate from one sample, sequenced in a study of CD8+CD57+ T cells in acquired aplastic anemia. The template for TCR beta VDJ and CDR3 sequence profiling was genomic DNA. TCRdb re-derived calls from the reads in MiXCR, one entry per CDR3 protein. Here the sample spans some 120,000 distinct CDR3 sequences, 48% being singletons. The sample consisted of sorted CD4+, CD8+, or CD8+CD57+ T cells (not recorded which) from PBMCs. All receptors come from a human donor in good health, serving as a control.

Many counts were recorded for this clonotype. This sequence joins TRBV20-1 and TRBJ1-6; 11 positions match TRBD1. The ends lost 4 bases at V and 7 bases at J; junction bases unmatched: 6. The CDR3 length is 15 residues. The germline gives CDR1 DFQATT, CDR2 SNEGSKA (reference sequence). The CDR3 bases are TGCAGTGCTATCCGGACAGGGGGCGGGAATTCACCCCTCCACTTT. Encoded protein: CSAIRTGGGNSPLHF.

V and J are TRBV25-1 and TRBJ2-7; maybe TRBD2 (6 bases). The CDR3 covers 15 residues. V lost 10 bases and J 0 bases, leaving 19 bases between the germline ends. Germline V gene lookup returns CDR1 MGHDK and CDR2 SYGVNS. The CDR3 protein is CATRLGGGLSYEQYF. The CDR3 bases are TGTGCCACCCGACTCGGGGGTGGACTCTCCTACGAGCAGTACTTC.

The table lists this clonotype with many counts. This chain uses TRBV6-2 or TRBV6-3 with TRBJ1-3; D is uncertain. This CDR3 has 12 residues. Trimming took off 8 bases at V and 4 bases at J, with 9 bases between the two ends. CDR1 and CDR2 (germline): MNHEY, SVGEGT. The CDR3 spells CASVNEGNTIYF. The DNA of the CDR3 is TGTGCCAGCGTCAATGAGGGAAACACCATATATTTT.

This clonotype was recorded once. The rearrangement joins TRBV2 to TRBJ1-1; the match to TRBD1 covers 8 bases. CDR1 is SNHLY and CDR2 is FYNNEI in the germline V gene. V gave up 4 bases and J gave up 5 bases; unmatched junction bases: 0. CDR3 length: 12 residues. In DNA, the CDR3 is TGTGCCAGCAGTGGACAGGGGACTGAAGCTTTCTTT. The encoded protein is CASSGQGTEAFF. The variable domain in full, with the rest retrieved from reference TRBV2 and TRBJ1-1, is EPEVTQTPSHQVTQMGQEVILRCVPISNHLYFYWYRQILGQKVEFLVSFYNNEISEKSEIFDDQFSVERPDGSNFTLKIRSTKLEDSAMYFCASSGQGTEAFFGQGTRLTVV.

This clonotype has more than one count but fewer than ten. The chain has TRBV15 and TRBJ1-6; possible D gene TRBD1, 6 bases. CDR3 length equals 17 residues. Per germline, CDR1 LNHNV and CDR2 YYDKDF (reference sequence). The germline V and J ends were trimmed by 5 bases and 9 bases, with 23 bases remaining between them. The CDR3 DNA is TGTGCCACCAGCTCCGGGACAAGGATCTACTTAGGTTCACCCCTCCACTTT. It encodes CATSSGTRIYLGSPLHF.

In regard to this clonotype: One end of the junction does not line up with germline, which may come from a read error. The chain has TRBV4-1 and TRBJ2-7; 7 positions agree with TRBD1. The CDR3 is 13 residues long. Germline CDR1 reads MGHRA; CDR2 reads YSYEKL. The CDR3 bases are TGCGCCAGCAGCCACCCGAGGGGGACAGCGAAAACCTTC. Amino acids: CASSHPRGTAKTF.

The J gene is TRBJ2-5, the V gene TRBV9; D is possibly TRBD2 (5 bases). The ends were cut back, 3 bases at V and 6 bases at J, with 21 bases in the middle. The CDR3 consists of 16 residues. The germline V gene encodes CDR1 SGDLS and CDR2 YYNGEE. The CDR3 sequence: CASSATDSSTGQTQYF. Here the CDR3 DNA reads TGTGCCAGCAGCGCCACGGACTCCTCAACCGGGCAGACCCAGTACTTC.

CDR3 loop: CASSQYRTGNYGYTF. The CDR3 region has the DNA TGTGCCAGCAGCCAATATAGGACAGGGAACTATGGCTACACCTTC. The chain joins TRBV7-2 to TRBJ1-2; 8 bases agree with TRBD1. The CDR3 extends over 15 amino acids. CDR1 is SGHTA, CDR2 FQGNSA, per germline. The ends lost 5 bases at V and 2 bases at J; junction bases unmatched: 7.

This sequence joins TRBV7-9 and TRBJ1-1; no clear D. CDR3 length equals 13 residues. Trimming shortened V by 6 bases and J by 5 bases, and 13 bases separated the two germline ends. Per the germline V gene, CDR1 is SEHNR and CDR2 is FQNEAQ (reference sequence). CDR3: CASRAVDRTEAFF. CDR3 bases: TGTGCCAGCAGAGCGGTCGATCGAACTGAAGCTTTCTTT.

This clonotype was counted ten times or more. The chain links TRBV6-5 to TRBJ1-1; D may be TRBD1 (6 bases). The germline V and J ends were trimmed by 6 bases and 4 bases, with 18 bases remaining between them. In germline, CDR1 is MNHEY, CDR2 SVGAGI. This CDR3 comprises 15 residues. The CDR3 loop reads CASSQQGGLTTEAFF. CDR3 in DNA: TGTGCCAGCAGCCAACAGGGAGGTTTGACCACTGAAGCTTTCTTT.